This is a list of T cell receptor beta chains from one sample in a study of blood T cell repertoires in COVID-19. The data were produced by immunoSEQ multiplex PCR, yet TCRdb's version contains in-frame clones alone and is incomplete. The table includes around 160,000 clones, over 75% detected once. The source material was PBMCs or T cells enriched from blood (not recorded which). These receptors all stem from a man aged 45-60 years who had recovered from COVID-19. CDR3s include the opening cysteine and the closing phenylalanine or tryptophan. A D gene is named only where the DNA matches it firmly.

J gene,V gene,D gene,CDR3 protein,CDR3 DNA
TRBJ1-5,TRBV2,-,CASSVGGHYSNQPQHF,TGTGCCAGCAGTGTTGGTGGCCACTATAGCAATCAGCCCCAGCATTTT
TRBJ1-4,TRBV5-1,-,CASSGRTADNEKLFF,TGCGCCAGCAGCGGGAGGACGGCTGACAATGAAAAACTGTTTTTT
TRBJ1-6,TRBV28,-,CASKIDSFGGSPLHF,TGTGCCAGCAAGATAGACAGTTTCGGCGGTTCACCCCTCCACTTT
TRBJ1-1,TRBV5-1,TRBD1,CASSLFWDREAFF,TGCGCCAGCAGCTTGTTTTGGGACAGGGAAGCTTTCTTT
TRBJ1-2,TRBV28,-,CASRDGQSGYGYTF,TGTGCCAGCAGGGACGGACAATCGGGCTATGGCTACACCTTC
TRBJ2-7,TRBV5-6,-,CASSLPGVYEQYF,TGTGCCAGCAGCTTGCCAGGGGTTTACGAGCAGTACTTC
TRBJ2-5,TRBV11-2,-,CASTRLGGTVGETQYF,TGTGCCAGCACCCGACTAGGGGGGACAGTGGGAGAGACCCAGTACTTC
TRBJ1-4,TRBV5-1,-,CASSSGPATNEKLFF,TGCGCCAGCAGCTCAGGGCCGGCAACTAATGAAAAACTGTTTTTT
TRBJ1-2,TRBV5-6,TRBD1,CASSLLGGQGANYGYTF,TGTGCCAGCAGCTTGCTAGGTGGGCAGGGGGCGAACTATGGCTACACCTTC
TRBJ1-5,TRBV7-4,-,CASSLLQLNQPQHF,TGTGCCAGCAGCTTGTTACAGCTCAATCAGCCCCAGCATTTT
TRBJ1-4,TRBV5-1,TRBD1,CASSVTGATNEKLFF,TGCGCCAGCAGCGTCACAGGGGCAACTAATGAAAAACTGTTTTTT
TRBJ2-4,TRBV7-9,-,CASSLGAGTPPIQYF,TGTGCCAGCAGCCTTGGGGCCGGGACTCCCCCCATTCAGTACTTC
TRBJ2-1,TRBV5-5,TRBD1,CASSLGAGDRGYNEQFF,TGTGCCAGCAGCTTGGGGGCTGGGGACAGGGGTTACAATGAGCAGTTCTTC
TRBJ1-1,TRBV6-5,TRBD1,CATRQGNSEAFF,TGTGCCACCCGACAGGGGAACTCTGAAGCTTTCTTT
TRBJ2-3,TRBV29-1,TRBD2,CSGGLKGTDTQYF,TGCAGCGGGGGACTAAAAGGCACAGATACGCAGTATTTT
TRBJ1-4,TRBV6-5,TRBD1,CASSYSGQGDEKLFF,TGTGCCAGCAGTTACTCGGGGCAGGGGGATGAAAAACTGTTTTTT
TRBJ1-2,TRBV19,TRBD1,CAPVRGRRDGYTF,TGTGCTCCAGTTAGGGGGCGAAGGGATGGCTACACCTTC
TRBJ1-2,TRBV7-2,-,CASSLAEAAYGYTF,TGTGCCAGCAGCTTAGCGGAGGCAGCCTATGGCTACACCTTC
TRBJ1-1,TRBV5-8,-,CASSFRGKNTEAFF,TGTGCCAGCAGCTTCAGGGGCAAGAACACTGAAGCTTTCTTT